This T cell receptor (beta chain) emerged from a study of T cell responses to AZD1222 COVID-19 vaccine (dated by TCRdb to the early 2020s). Looking at the study overall: A total of just over 230 trial participants underwent TCR sequencing, of whom about 210 had received two doses of AZD1222 and roughly 26 had received two doses of the MenACWY control vaccine. Trial participants were enrolled by age into 18-55, 56-69 and 70-plus year subgroups, with roughly 160, 29 and 62 TCR-sequenced participants respectively. What the authors observed across the whole study: The vaccine-associated CD4 TCRs covered the entire spike protein, and the dominant responses fell in regions 160-218 and 743-854. Participants were mostly white British and included more females than males, and it was suggested by the authors that clonal diversity may have been underestimated. Because no day 14 peak-response samples were available, the repertoires could be characterized only after the peak T cell response. In the small 56-69-year group, the increase in depth fell short of significance, most likely because of low power. Conclusions about previously exposed vaccinees were limited because only a handful of AZD1222 recipients were SARS-CoV-2 seropositive at baseline. After two AZD1222 doses, both the breadth and the depth of spike-specific TCRs were significantly higher than at day 0 and than in MenACWY recipients. Nearly half of unique spike-specific TCRs reportedly recognized epitopes outside regions mutated in the B.1.351 and B.1.1.7 variants.

With respect to this clone: The clone's antigen remains unknown.

The CDR3 regions of human TCRbeta chains were analyzed by immunosequencing. As for the authors' bioinformatics: Repertoire TCRs were matched against a reference library of SARS-CoV-2-specific TCRs generated with the MIRA antigen-specificity platform. Breadth was defined as the fraction of unique TCRs that were SARS-CoV-2-associated. Depth was defined as the fraction of total T cells that were SARS-CoV-2-associated. Using the MIRA data, every spike-specific TCR was mapped to the spike region that the TCR reacted to and assigned to either a CD4 or a CD8 class. Log10-transformed breadth and depth values were compared by one-way ANOVA with Sidak's multiple comparisons tests. TCRdb provides this immuneACCESS table in a form limited to in-frame rearrangements. Some clones are lacking; in checked studies, under half of them reflect an unresolved V gene, and why the rest are absent is not known. D and trimming were read from the DNA, whereas the V and J calls and clone size are those reported in that table. The table of this sample itemizes about 140,000 clones. The ten largest clones capture around 2.4% of the sample.

The sample's time point label, decoded: baseline before first vaccination. Vaccinee samples came from UK trials COV001 and COV002, including a single-blind randomized controlled phase 2/3 trial of AZD1222 (ChAdOx1 nCoV-19) in healthy adults. For TCRbeta chain sequencing, PBMC samples from trial participants were taken at day 0 and at day 28 after the second dose. According to the germline V gene, CDR1 reads KGHSH and CDR2 reads LQKENI. V sheds 3 bases and J sheds 3 bases, leaving 21 bases between their ends. The CDR3 has 18 amino acids, counting the end cysteine and phenylalanine. CDR3 DNA is the only sequence kept; it has 54 bases, read in frame from the first base.

The receptor was derived from an adult in good health. The rearranged segments are TRBV18 and TRBJ2-1; matching of 6 bases hints at TRBD2 as the D gene. Sequenced: peripheral blood. This receptor has the CDR3 CASSPSWATSPSYNEQFF. At the DNA level, the sequence is TGTGCCAGCTCACCCAGTTGGGCCACTAGCCCGAGCTACAATGAGCAGTTCTTC.